This TCR beta chain was found in a study of shared clonotypes between healthy human individuals. TCRdb's table, derived via immunoSEQ multiplex PCR, lists solely in-frame clones and lacks some. Of about 680,000 clones listed, 92% are singletons. The CDR3 is 16 amino acids. The germline gives CDR1 KGHSH, CDR2 LQKENI. J gave up 7 bases and V 1 base, and 7 bases lay outside the gene matches. Naivety among CD8 cells was defined by CD45RO negativity and positive CCR7 selection, thereby excluding terminally differentiated effector memory CD45RA+ cells. The clonotype comes from a young man in good health. This chain uses TRBV18 with TRBJ2-5; 12 bases fit TRBD2. The source material was naive CD8+ T cells sorted from blood. The CDR3 DNA sequence: TGTGCCAGCTCACCACGGACTAGCGGGGATGCTGGGACCCAGTACTTC. Its translation is CASSPRTSGDAGTQYF.